This entry lists 20 T cell receptor beta chains sequenced from one sample in a study of blood T cell repertoires in COVID-19 (dated by TCRdb to between 2020 and 2021). Receptor libraries were prepared by the immunoSEQ multiplex PCR assay. Imported from immuneACCESS, the table was reduced by TCRdb to in-frame sequences with V and J called. These copies leave out some clones; in studies compared against another copy, an unresolved V gene accounts for under half, and the cause of the remainder is not known. This sample holds under 95,000 clones; about 89% were observed only once. The top ten clonotypes cover 2% to 3% of the sample. The sequenced material came from peripheral blood. The receptors come from a man between 50 and 59 years old with COVID-19, enrolled during active disease.

The chain links TRBV18 to TRBJ2-7, with 7 bases fitting TRBD2. The germline CDR1 and CDR2 sequences are KGHSH and LQKENI. The CDR3 totals 18 residues. Trimming removed 1 base from V and 0 bases from J; junction bases left unmatched: 12. CDR3 protein: CASSPRSGLTEFSYEQYF. The CDR3 coding sequence is TGTGCCAGCTCACCACGCTCGGGACTAACGGAATTCTCCTACGAGCAGTACTTC.

The chain couples TRBV7-9 to TRBJ2-5; no definite D call. V shed 1 base and J shed 5 bases, with 11 bases lying between them. Germline lookup yields CDR1 SEHNR and CDR2 FQNEAQ (reference sequence). This CDR3 region has 14 residues. The CDR3 spells CASSLGARLETQYF. CDR3 DNA: TGTGCCAGCAGCTTAGGTGCGCGGTTGGAGACCCAGTACTTC. The whole variable domain, filled in from reference TRBV7-9 and TRBJ2-5, reads DTGVSQNPRHKITKRGQNVTFRCDPISEHNRLYWYRQTLGQGPEFLTYFQNEAQLEKSRLLSDRFSAERPKGSFSTLEIQRTEQGDSAMYLCASSLGARLETQYFGPGTRLLVL.

The gene calls are TRBV5-4 and TRBJ1-1; the D gene is possibly TRBD1 (6 bases). V shed 6 bases and J shed 5 bases, with 17 bases lying between them. CDR3 length: 14 residues. Germline V CDR1 and CDR2: SGHNT, YYREEE (reference sequence). The DNA of the CDR3 is TGTGCCAGCACCCCCTCAGGGGATAGAACTGAAGCTTTCTTT. This gives the protein CASTPSGDRTEAFF. Full variable domain (remainder filled in from reference TRBV5-4 and TRBJ1-1): ETGVTQSPTHLIKTRGQQVTLRCSSQSGHNTVSWYQQALGQGPQFIFQYYREEENGRGNFPPRFSGLQFPNYSSELNVNALELDDSALYLCASTPSGDRTEAFFGQGTRLTVV.

J is TRBJ1-2 and V is TRBV28, with D possibly being TRBD1 (6 bases). CDR3 length: 12 residues. Germline values: CDR1 MDHEN, CDR2 SYDVKM. V lost 5 bases to trimming and J lost 4 bases, with 8 bases between them. CDR3 in DNA: TGTGCCAGCAGTCCGGACAGCTATGGCTACACCTTC. The encoded protein is CASSPDSYGYTF.

The chain combines TRBV5-1 with TRBJ1-2, with TRBD1 identical over 10 bases. This CDR3 has 13 amino acids. Germline values: CDR1 SGHRS, CDR2 YFSETQ. V lost 0 bases, J lost 8 bases, and 1 base stayed unmatched. In nucleotides, the CDR3 is TGCGCCAGCAGCTTGGGACAGGGGGCCGGCTACACCTTC. Its translation: CASSLGQGAGYTF. Full variable domain (rest looked up from reference TRBV5-1 and TRBJ1-2): KAGVTQTPRYLIKTRGQQVTLSCSPISGHRSVSWYQQTPGQGLQFLFEYFSETQRNKGNFPGRFSGRQFSNSRSEMNVSTLELGDSALYLCASSLGQGAGYTFGSGTRLTVV.

The rearrangement joins TRBV5-1 to TRBJ2-1; 14 bases agree with TRBD2. The CDR3 sequence is 13 residues long. The germline gives CDR1 SGHRS, CDR2 YFSETQ. V lost 3 bases, J lost 15 bases, and 5 bases stayed unmatched. The CDR3 sequence is CASSSGTSGSSFF. CDR3 nucleotides: TGCGCCAGCAGCTCTGGGACTAGCGGGAGTTCGTTCTTC.

The genes are TRBV27 and TRBJ2-5, with 14 positions matching TRBD2. CDR1 and CDR2 from the germline V gene are MNHEY and SMNVEV (reference sequence). The CDR3 is 18 amino acids. The junction had 13 bases not matched to a gene; V was cut back by 5 bases and J by 5 bases. The CDR3 loop is CASSTYVTSGRAHETQYF. The DNA for the CDR3 is TGTGCCAGCAGTACCTACGTGACTAGCGGGAGGGCCCATGAGACCCAGTACTTC.

The chain links TRBV19 to TRBJ2-1, with D tentatively TRBD1 (6 bases). Germline CDR1 and CDR2: LNHDA and SQIVND (reference sequence). This CDR3 has 13 residues. The V end was cut by 8 bases, the J end by 9 bases, with 17 bases between. In DNA form, the CDR3 reads TGTGCCAGTTCTTACAGGGTAGGACGTGAGCAGTTCTTC. Its protein product is CASSYRVGREQFF.

This chain joins TRBV7-2 and TRBJ1-2; D is unclear. The CDR3 loop spans 14 amino acids. Per the germline V gene, CDR1 is SGHTA and CDR2 is FQGNSA. V was trimmed by 1 base and J by 4 bases, leaving 10 bases between them. This CDR3 reads CASSLVGEAYGYTF. The CDR3 coding sequence is TGTGCCAGCAGCTTAGTCGGTGAGGCCTATGGCTACACCTTC.

This chain connects TRBV19 to TRBJ1-5; 7 bases are shared with TRBD1. Losses at the gene ends were 4 bases for V and 0 bases for J; bases not matched to a gene: 9. The CDR3 consists of 17 residues. Germline assignment: CDR1 LNHDA and CDR2 SQIVND (reference sequence). CDR3 protein: CASSRGQEGYSNQPQHF. The CDR3 bases are TGTGCCAGTAGTAGAGGACAGGAGGGATATAGCAATCAGCCCCAGCATTTT.

This chain links TRBV25-1 with TRBJ2-4, with 8 bases fitting TRBD2. The CDR3 runs 16 residues. V shed 1 base and J 1 base; nucleotides not matched to a gene: 3. Germline CDR1 and CDR2: MGHDK and SYGVNS. The CDR3: CASSEFTGGAKNIQYF. CDR3 in DNA: TGTGCCAGCAGTGAATTCACGGGGGGGGCCAAAAACATTCAGTACTTC.

V usage is TRBV19 and J usage is TRBJ1-1; D is unclear. V dropped 6 bases and J dropped 3 bases, with 8 bases sitting between them. CDR1 is LNHDA, CDR2 SQIVND, per germline (reference sequence). The CDR3 has 12 amino acids. The CDR3 spells CASSQRDTEAFF. Written as DNA, the CDR3 is TGTGCCAGTAGCCAGCGGGACACTGAAGCTTTCTTT.

The rearrangement links TRBV24-1 to TRBJ2-5, with 9 bases fitting TRBD2. This CDR3 contains 17 residues. J was trimmed by 4 bases and V by 3 bases; bases with no gene match: 11. CDR1 and CDR2 from the germline V gene are KGHDR and SFDVKD. The CDR3 is CATSDPLRDSGRETQYF. CDR3 bases: TGTGCCACCAGTGATCCCCTGAGGGATAGCGGGAGAGAGACCCAGTACTTC.

The V call is TRBV12-3 or TRBV12-4, the J call TRBJ1-2; D unresolved. The CDR3 covers 13 residues. Trimming cost V 2 bases and J 6 bases, with 10 bases left between them. CDR3 sequence: CASSLTGLDGYTF. The CDR3 DNA sequence: TGTGCCAGCAGTTTAACGGGATTGGATGGCTACACCTTC.

The chain links TRBV5-1 to TRBJ2-3; D may be TRBD2 (5 bases). With 0 bases removed from V and 0 bases from J, the gap between germline ends came to 14 bases. Germline CDR1 SGHRS, CDR2 YFSETQ. CDR3 length: 17 amino acids. This CDR3 reads CASSLGASSDSTDTQYF. The CDR3 bases are TGCGCCAGCAGCTTGGGGGCTAGCAGTGATAGCACAGATACGCAGTATTTT.

This rearrangement joins TRBV19 to TRBJ1-5; D not certain. The germline CDR1 and CDR2 sequences are LNHDA and SQIVND (reference sequence). The CDR3 has 15 residues. V lost 2 bases and J lost 0, with 8 bases in between. The CDR3 region is CASSIRGNSNQPQHF. CDR3 coding DNA: TGTGCCAGTAGTATACGGGGAAATAGCAATCAGCCCCAGCATTTT.

V gene TRBV3-1 (or the pseudogene TRBV3-2) combines with J gene TRBJ2-1; TRBD2 matches 8 bases. CDR3 length equals 15 residues. The junction had 4 bases not matched to a gene; V was cut back by 1 base and J by 5 bases. The germline CDR1 and CDR2 sequences are LGHDT and YNNKEL (reference sequence). The DNA for the CDR3 is TGTGCCAGCAGCCAAGGACTAGCGACCCACAATGAGCAGTTCTTC. Residues: CASSQGLATHNEQFF.

This clone was recorded only once. The chain combines TRBV10-3 with TRBJ2-7; the match to TRBD2 covers 11 bases. There are 14 residues in the CDR3. CDR1 is ENHRY and CDR2 is SYGVKD in the germline V gene. The V segment lost 10 bases and the J segment 4 bases; nucleotides outside the gene matches: 9. CDR3 bases: TGTGCCACCGGGACTAGCGGAGGCAGGTACGAGCAGTACGTC. This sequence encodes CATGTSGGRYEQYV.

The genes are TRBV11-2 and TRBJ2-1, with 8 bases fitting TRBD2. Germline lookup yields CDR1 SGHAT and CDR2 FQNNGV. The CDR3 has 14 residues. V lost 5 bases to trimming and J lost 6 bases; unmatched junction nucleotides: 6. CDR3 in amino acids: CASSAGTRSNEQFF. The CDR3 bases are TGTGCCAGCAGCGCCGGGACTAGAAGCAATGAGCAGTTCTTC.

The chain couples TRBV20-1 to TRBJ2-7; 12 bases align to TRBD2. V dropped 3 bases and J dropped 4; count of bases not matched to a gene: 4. The CDR3 sequence is 14 residues long. From germline, CDR1 is DFQATT and CDR2 SNEGSKA (reference sequence). CDR3 sequence (DNA): TGCAGTGCTAGTGCCGGGACTAGCGGGTACGAGCAGTACGTC. Protein: CSASAGTSGYEQYV.